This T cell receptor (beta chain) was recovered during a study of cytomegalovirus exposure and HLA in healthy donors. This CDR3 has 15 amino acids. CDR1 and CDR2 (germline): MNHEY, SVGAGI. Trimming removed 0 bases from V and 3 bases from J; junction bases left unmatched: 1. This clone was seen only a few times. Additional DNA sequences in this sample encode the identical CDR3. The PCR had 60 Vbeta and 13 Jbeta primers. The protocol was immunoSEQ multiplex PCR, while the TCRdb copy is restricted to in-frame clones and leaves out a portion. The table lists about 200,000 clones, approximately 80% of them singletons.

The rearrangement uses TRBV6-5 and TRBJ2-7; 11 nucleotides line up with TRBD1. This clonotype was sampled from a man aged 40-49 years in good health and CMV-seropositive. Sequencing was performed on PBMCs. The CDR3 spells CASSYSGTGGYEQYF. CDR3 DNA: TGTGCCAGCAGTTACTCAGGGACAGGGGGCTACGAGCAGTACTTC.